These T cell receptor beta chains were read from a single sample in a study of human T cells and chemical hapten exposure. TCRdb fed the RACE reads into MiXCR, producing one record per CDR3 protein. The sample yields around 340,000 distinct CDR3 sequences, around 7% seen once. Sequencing was performed on whole blood, taken in connection with sensitization to the hapten diphenylcyclopropenone (DPC). These receptors came from a woman between 18 and 30 years old with alopecia areata. Some clones in this sample may be carry-over from other donors' samples. Each CDR3 is given with its conserved first and last residue. D genes are given only for firm matches. Rows may omit the clone size; those that give it use once, few, many or a size class.

abundance: many
d_gene: -
v_gene: TRBV7-3
j_gene: TRBJ2-7
CDR3aa: CASSVDSSYEQYF
CDR3nt: TGTGCCAGCAGCGTGGACAGTTCCTACGAGCAGTACTTC

abundance: -
d_gene: TRBD2
v_gene: TRBV7-2
j_gene: TRBJ2-5
CDR3aa: CASSIGGAETQYF
CDR3nt: TGTGCCAGCAGCATCGGGGGGGCCGAGACCCAGTACTTC

abundance: many
d_gene: TRBD1
v_gene: TRBV6-5
j_gene: TRBJ1-1
CDR3aa: CASSRQGRTEAFF
CDR3nt: TGTGCCAGCAGTCGACAGGGTCGTACTGAAGCTTTCTTT

abundance: many
d_gene: -
v_gene: TRBV11-3
j_gene: TRBJ2-1
CDR3aa: CASSRGLDNEQFF
CDR3nt: TGTGCCAGCAGCAGAGGGTTGGACAATGAGCAGTTCTTC

abundance: -
d_gene: -
v_gene: TRBV4-2
j_gene: TRBJ2-3
CDR3aa: CASSQSSGSTDTQYF
CDR3nt: TGTGCCAGCAGCCAATCGTCCGGCAGCACAGATACGCAGTATTTT

abundance: many
d_gene: -
v_gene: TRBV10-3
j_gene: TRBJ1-6
CDR3aa: CAISAQQTGNSPLHF
CDR3nt: TGTGCCATCAGTGCTCAACAGACTGGTAATTCACCCCTCCACTTT

abundance: few
d_gene: -
v_gene: TRBV20-1
j_gene: TRBJ1-1
CDR3aa: CSASGGGLSWNTEAFF
CDR3nt: TGCAGTGCTTCGGGGGGGGGATTGAGTTGGAACACTGAAGCTTTCTTT

abundance: -
d_gene: -
v_gene: TRBV7-9
j_gene: TRBJ2-6
CDR3aa: CASSPVPKSSGVNVLTF
CDR3nt: TGTGCCAGCAGCCCCGTACCCAAGTCCTCTGGGGTCAACGTCCTGACTTTC

abundance: -
d_gene: -
v_gene: TRBV27
j_gene: TRBJ1-6
CDR3aa: CASSLFSRGPSYNSPLHF
CDR3nt: TGTGCCAGCAGTTTATTTTCCAGAGGACCCTCCTATAATTCACCCCTCCACTTT

abundance: many
d_gene: -
v_gene: TRBV6-6
j_gene: TRBJ2-3
CDR3aa: CASSPHATDTQYF
CDR3nt: TGTGCCAGCAGTCCACATGCAACAGATACGCAGTATTTT

abundance: -
d_gene: -
v_gene: TRBV6-4
j_gene: TRBJ2-3
CDR3aa: CAPTKGLSPDTQYF
CDR3nt: TGTGCCCCCACTAAGGGTCTATCACCAGATACGCAGTATTTT

abundance: -
d_gene: -
v_gene: TRBV6-5
j_gene: TRBJ1-4
CDR3aa: CASSYFGFREKLFF
CDR3nt: TGTGCCAGCAGTTACTTCGGCTTTAGGGAAAAACTGTTTTTT

abundance: -
d_gene: -
v_gene: TRBV7-9
j_gene: TRBJ2-1
CDR3aa: CASSSVRGTSLYNEQFF
CDR3nt: TGTGCCAGCAGCTCCGTACGGGGAACCTCCCTATACAATGAGCAGTTCTTC

abundance: -
d_gene: -
v_gene: TRBV6-2/TRBV6-3
j_gene: TRBJ2-3
CDR3aa: CASSPARGNTDTQYF
CDR3nt: TGTGCCAGCAGTCCGGCGAGGGGGAACACAGATACGCAGTATTTT

abundance: -
d_gene: -
v_gene: TRBV7-9
j_gene: TRBJ2-3
CDR3aa: CASSAKRGTQYF
CDR3nt: TGTGCCAGCAGCGCTAAAAGGGGTACGCAGTATTTT

abundance: few
d_gene: -
v_gene: TRBV6-6
j_gene: TRBJ1-1
CDR3aa: CASRRGAGDTEAFF
CDR3nt: TGTGCCAGCAGGCGTGGCGCGGGGGACACTGAAGCTTTCTTT

abundance: -
d_gene: -
v_gene: TRBV29-1
j_gene: TRBJ1-1
CDR3aa: CSVLGVEAFF
CDR3nt: TGCAGCGTCCTCGGAGTTGAAGCTTTCTTT

abundance: many
d_gene: -
v_gene: TRBV24-1
j_gene: TRBJ1-1
CDR3aa: CATSEGRENTEAFF
CDR3nt: TGTGCCACCAGTGAGGGACGGGAGAACACTGAAGCTTTCTTT

abundance: -
d_gene: TRBD2
v_gene: TRBV20-1
j_gene: TRBJ2-3
CDR3aa: CSAPLFPGGAGDTQYF
CDR3nt: TGCAGTGCCCCCCTTTTTCCCGGGGGGGCTGGAGATACGCAGTATTTT

abundance: -
d_gene: -
v_gene: TRBV20-1
j_gene: TRBJ1-5
CDR3aa: CSARGAFTTGMEHF
CDR3nt: TGCAGTGCTAGAGGCGCGTTTACTACAGGAATGGAGCATTTT

abundance: few
d_gene: -
v_gene: TRBV6-6
j_gene: TRBJ1-2
CDR3aa: CASSYAGQNYGYTF
CDR3nt: TGTGCCAGCAGTTACGCCGGACAGAACTATGGCTACACCTTC

abundance: few
d_gene: -
v_gene: TRBV27
j_gene: TRBJ1-5
CDR3aa: CASSLDGLNQPQHF
CDR3nt: TGTGCCAGCAGTCTAGACGGTCTCAATCAGCCCCAGCATTTT

abundance: many
d_gene: TRBD2
v_gene: TRBV28
j_gene: TRBJ2-3
CDR3aa: CASSPGTSGGADTQYF
CDR3nt: TGTGCCAGCAGTCCAGGGACTAGCGGGGGGGCCGATACGCAGTATTTT

abundance: -
d_gene: TRBD2
v_gene: TRBV10-3
j_gene: TRBJ2-7
CDR3aa: CAISEPSGGAAYEQYF
CDR3nt: TGTGCCATCAGTGAGCCTAGCGGGGGGGCGGCCTACGAGCAGTACTTC

abundance: many
d_gene: -
v_gene: TRBV6-6
j_gene: TRBJ1-5
CDR3aa: CASSYPATDQPQHF
CDR3nt: TGTGCCAGCAGTTACCCCGCGACAGATCAGCCCCAGCATTTT

abundance: -
d_gene: TRBD2
v_gene: TRBV29-1
j_gene: TRBJ2-7
CDR3aa: CSVEGTSGEQYF
CDR3nt: TGCAGCGTTGAAGGGACTAGCGGGGAGCAGTACTTC